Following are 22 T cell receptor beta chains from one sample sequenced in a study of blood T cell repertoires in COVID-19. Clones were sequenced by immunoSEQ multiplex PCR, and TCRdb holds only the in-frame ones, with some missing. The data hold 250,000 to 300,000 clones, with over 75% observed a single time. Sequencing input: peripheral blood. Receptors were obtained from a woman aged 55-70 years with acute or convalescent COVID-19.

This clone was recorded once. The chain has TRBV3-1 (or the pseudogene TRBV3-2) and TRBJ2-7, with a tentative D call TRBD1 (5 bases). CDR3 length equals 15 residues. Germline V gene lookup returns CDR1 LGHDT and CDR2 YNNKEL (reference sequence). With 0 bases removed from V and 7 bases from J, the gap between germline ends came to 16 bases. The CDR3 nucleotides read TGTGCCAGCAGCCAAGAAGGGGAAGGGGTAAGGGAGCAGTACTTC. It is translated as CASSQEGEGVREQYF.

The CDR3 sequence: CASSYYPSSYEQYF. The CDR3 coding sequence is TGTGCCAGCAGTTACTACCCGAGCTCCTACGAGCAGTACTTC. V and J are TRBV6-5 and TRBJ2-7; D is uncertain. The CDR3 covers 14 residues. V was shortened by 1 base and J by 0 bases, with 7 bases between the two germline ends. Germline V gene data show CDR1 as MNHEY and CDR2 as SVGAGI.

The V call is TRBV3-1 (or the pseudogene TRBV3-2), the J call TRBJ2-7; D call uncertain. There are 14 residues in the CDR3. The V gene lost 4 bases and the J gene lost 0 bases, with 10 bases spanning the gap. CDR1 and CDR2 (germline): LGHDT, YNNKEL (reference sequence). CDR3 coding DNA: TGTGCCAGCAGCCCCCGGGTGGACTCCTACGAGCAGTACTTC. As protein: CASSPRVDSYEQYF.

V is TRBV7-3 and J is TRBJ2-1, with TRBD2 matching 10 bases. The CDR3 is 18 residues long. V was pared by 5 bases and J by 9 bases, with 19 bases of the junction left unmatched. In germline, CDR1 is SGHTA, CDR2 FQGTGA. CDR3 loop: CASSPHGSGRALGVEQFF. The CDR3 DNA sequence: TGTGCCAGCAGCCCTCACGGGAGCGGGAGGGCCCTCGGAGTTGAGCAGTTCTTC.

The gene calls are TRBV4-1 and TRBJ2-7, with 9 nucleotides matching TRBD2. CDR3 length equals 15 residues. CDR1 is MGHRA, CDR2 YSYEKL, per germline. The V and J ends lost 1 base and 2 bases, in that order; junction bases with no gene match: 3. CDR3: CASSQGQRGAYEQYF. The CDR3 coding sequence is TGCGCCAGCAGCCAAGGGCAGCGGGGGGCCTACGAGCAGTACTTC.

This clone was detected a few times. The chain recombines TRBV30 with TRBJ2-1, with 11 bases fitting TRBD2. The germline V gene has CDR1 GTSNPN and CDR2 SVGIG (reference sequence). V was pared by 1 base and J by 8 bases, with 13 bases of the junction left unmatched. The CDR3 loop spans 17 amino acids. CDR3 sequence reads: CAWSERLAGPARHEQFF. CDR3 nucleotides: TGTGCCTGGAGTGAGAGACTAGCGGGACCCGCGAGGCATGAGCAGTTCTTC.

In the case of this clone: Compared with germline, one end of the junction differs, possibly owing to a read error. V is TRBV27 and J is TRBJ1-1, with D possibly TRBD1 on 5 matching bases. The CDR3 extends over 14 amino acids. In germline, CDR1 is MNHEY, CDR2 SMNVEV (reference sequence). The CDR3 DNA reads TGTGCCAGCAGTTTATCCACCGGGGGTACTGAGGCTTTCTTT. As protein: CASSLSTGGTEAFF.

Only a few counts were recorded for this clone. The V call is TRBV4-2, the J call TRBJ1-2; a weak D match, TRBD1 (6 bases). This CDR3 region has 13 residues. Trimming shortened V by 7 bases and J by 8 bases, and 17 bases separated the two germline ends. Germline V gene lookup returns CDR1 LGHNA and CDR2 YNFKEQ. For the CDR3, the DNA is TGTGCCAGCACCCCGGGGGGGGCGGGAGGCTACACCTTC. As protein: CASTPGGAGGYTF.

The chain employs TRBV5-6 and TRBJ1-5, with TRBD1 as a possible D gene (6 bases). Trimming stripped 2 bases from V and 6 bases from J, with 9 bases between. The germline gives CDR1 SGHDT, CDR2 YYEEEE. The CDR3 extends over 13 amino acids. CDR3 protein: CASSLGGGQPQHF. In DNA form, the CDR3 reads TGTGCCAGCAGCTTAGGGGGGGGTCAGCCCCAGCATTTT.

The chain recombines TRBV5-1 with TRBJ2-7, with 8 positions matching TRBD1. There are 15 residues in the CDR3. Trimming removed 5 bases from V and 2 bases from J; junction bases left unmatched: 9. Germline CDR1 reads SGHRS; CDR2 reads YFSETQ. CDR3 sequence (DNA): TGCGCCAGCAGGGCCCTCACAGGGGGGACCTACGAGCAGTACTTC. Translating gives CASRALTGGTYEQYF. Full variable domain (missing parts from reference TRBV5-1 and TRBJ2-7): KAGVTQTPRYLIKTRGQQVTLSCSPISGHRSVSWYQQTPGQGLQFLFEYFSETQRNKGNFPGRFSGRQFSNSRSEMNVSTLELGDSALYLCASRALTGGTYEQYFGPGTRLTVT.

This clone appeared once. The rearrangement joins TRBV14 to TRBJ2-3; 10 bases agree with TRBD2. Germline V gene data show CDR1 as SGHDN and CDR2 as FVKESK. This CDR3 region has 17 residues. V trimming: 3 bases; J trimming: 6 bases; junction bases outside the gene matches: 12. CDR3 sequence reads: CASSQRTRLAGADTQYF. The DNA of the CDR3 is TGTGCCAGCAGCCAGAGAACCCGGCTAGCGGGAGCCGATACGCAGTATTTT.

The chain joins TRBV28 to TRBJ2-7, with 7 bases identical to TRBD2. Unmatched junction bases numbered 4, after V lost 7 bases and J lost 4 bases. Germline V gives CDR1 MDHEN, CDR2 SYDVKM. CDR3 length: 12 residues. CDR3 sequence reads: CASTGLSYEQYF. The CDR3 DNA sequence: TGTGCCAGCACGGGACTATCTTACGAGCAGTACTTC.

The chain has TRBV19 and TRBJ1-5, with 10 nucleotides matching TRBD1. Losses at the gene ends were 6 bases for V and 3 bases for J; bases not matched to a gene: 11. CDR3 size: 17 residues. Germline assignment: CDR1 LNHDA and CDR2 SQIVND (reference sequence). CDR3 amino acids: CASRPVTGTGDNQPQHF. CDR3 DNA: TGTGCCAGTAGACCGGTTACCGGGACAGGGGACAATCAGCCCCAGCATTTT. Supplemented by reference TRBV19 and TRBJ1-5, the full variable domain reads DGGITQSPKYLFRKEGQNVTLSCEQNLNHDAMYWYRQDPGQGLRLIYYSQIVNDFQKGDIAEGYSVSREKKESFPLTVTSAQKNPTAFYLCASRPVTGTGDNQPQHFGDGTRLSIL.

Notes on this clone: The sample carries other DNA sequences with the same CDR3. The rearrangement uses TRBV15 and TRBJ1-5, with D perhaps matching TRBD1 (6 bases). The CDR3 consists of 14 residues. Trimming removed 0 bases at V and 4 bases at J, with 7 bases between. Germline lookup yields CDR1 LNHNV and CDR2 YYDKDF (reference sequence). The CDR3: CATSRETGNQPQHF. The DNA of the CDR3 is TGTGCCACCAGCAGAGAAACAGGGAATCAGCCCCAGCATTTT.

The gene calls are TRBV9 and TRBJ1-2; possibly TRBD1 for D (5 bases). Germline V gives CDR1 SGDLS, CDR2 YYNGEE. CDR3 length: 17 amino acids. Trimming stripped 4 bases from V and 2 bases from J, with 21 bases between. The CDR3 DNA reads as TGTGCCAGCAGCCTCCCTCTTGGGGGACTAACAAACTATGGCTACACCTTC. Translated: CASSLPLGGLTNYGYTF.

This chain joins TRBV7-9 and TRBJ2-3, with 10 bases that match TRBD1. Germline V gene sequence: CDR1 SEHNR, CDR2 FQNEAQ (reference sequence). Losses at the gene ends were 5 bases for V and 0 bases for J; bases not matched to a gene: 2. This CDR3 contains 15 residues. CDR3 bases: TGTGCCAGCAGCCGGACAGGGGGGAGCACAGATACGCAGTATTTT. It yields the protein CASSRTGGSTDTQYF.

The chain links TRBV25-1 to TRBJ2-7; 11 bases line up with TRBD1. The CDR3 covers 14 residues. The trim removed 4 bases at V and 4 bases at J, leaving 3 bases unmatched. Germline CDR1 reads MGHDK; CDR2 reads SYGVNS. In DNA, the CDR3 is TGTGCCAGCAGTGTGGACAGGGGGCTTTACGAGCAGTACTTC. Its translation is CASSVDRGLYEQYF.

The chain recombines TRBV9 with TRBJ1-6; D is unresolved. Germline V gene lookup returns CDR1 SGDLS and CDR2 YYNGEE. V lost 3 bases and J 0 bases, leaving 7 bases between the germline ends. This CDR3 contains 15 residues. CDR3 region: CASSAASSYNSPLHF. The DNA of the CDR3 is TGTGCCAGCAGCGCTGCCAGCTCCTATAATTCACCCCTCCACTTT.

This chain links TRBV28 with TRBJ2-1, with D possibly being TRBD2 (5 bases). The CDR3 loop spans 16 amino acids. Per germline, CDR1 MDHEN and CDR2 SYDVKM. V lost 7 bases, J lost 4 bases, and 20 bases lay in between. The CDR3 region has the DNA TGTGCCAGCAAGTTCGACTTCCAGCGGCGATACAATGAGCAGTTCTTC. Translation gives CASKFDFQRRYNEQFF.

This CDR3 is CASSLWATGELFF. In DNA form, the CDR3 reads TGTGCCAGCAGTTTATGGGCTACCGGGGAGCTGTTTTTT. V is TRBV27 and J is TRBJ2-2; D ambiguous. V was shortened by 1 base and J by 5 bases, with 5 bases between the two germline ends. The CDR3 consists of 13 residues. From germline, CDR1 is MNHEY and CDR2 SMNVEV (reference sequence).

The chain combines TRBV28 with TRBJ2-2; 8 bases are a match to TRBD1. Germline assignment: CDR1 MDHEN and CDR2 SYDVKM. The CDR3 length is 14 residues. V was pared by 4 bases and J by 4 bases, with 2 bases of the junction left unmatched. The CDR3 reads CASSSQGGTGELFF. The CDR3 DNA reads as TGTGCCAGCAGTTCACAGGGGGGCACCGGGGAGCTGTTTTTT. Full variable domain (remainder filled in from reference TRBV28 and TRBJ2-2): DVKVTQSSRYLVKRTGEKVFLECVQDMDHENMFWYRQDPGLGLRLIYFSYDVKMKEKGDIPEGYSVSREKKERFSLILESASTNQTSMYLCASSSQGGTGELFFGEGSRLTVL.

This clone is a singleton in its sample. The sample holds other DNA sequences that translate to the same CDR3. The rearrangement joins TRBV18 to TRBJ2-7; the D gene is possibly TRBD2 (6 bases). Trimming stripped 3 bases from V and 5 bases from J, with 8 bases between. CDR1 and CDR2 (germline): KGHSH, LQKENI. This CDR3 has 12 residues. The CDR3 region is CASSPRGDEQYF. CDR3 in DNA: TGTGCCAGCTCACCCCGCGGGGACGAGCAGTACTTC.